Given below is one TCR beta chain in context. No antigen is known for it. This sample stems from a study of CD8 T cells in Susac syndrome. Study observations and caveats: Acknowledgment was made by the study that its TCR sequencing and HLA analysis involved a relatively small number of individuals.

When the RNA was reverse transcribed, random hexamers were used with an input of about 0.45 to 1 ug. Amplification of the TCR beta CDR3 was carried out by immunoSEQ multiplex PCR, which spanned a total of 54 Vbeta and 13 Jbeta segments. Via MiXCR, TCRdb re-called the immunoSEQ multiplex PCR reads, giving one row per CDR3 protein. The sample records 100,000 to 150,000 distinct CDR3 sequences, roughly 96% being singletons. V dropped 0 bases and J dropped 9 bases, with 12 bases sitting between them. The CDR3 spans 13 residues. Germline-derived CDR1 and CDR2 are LGHDT and YNNKEL (reference sequence). Controls were drawn from healthy donors and were matched for age and sex. Negative isolation was applied to CD8+ and CD4+ T cells, and FACS enrichment was applied to TEMRA cells.

Sequenced material: CD4+ T cells from PBMCs. The TCR sequence derives from a human donor in good health. The V and J genes are TRBV3-1 and TRBJ2-7; maybe TRBD1 (5 bases). The CDR3, as DNA: TGTGCCAGCAGCCAAGATCAGGACACGGGGCAGTACTTC. Amino acid sequence: CASSQDQDTGQYF.